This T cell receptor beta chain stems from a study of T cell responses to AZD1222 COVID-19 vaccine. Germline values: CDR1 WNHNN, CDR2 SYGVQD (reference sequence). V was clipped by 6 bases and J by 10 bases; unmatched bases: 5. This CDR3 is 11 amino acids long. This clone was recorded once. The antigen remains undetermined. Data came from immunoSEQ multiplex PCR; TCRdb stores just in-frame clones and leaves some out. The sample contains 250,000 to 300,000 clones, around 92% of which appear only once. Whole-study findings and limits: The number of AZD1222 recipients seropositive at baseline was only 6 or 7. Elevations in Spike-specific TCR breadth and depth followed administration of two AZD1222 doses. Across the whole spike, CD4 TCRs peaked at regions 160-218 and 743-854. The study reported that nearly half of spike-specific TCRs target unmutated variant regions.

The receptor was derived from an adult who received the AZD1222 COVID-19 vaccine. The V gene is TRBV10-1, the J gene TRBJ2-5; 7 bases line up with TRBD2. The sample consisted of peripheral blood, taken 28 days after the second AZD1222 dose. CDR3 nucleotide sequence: TGCGCCAGCAGCATCCGGGGGGACCAGTACTTC. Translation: CASSIRGDQYF.